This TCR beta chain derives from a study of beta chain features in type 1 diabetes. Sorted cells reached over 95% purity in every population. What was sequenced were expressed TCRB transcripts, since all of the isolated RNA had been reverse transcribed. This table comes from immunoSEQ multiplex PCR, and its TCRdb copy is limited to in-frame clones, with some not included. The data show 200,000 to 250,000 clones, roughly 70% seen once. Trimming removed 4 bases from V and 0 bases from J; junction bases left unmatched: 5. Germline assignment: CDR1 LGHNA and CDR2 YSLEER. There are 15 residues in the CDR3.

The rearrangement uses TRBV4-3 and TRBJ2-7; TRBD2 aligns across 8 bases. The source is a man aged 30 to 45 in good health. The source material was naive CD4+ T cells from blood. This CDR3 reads CASSPEAGVSYEQYF. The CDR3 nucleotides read TGCGCCAGCAGCCCGGAAGCGGGAGTCTCCTACGAGCAGTACTTC.